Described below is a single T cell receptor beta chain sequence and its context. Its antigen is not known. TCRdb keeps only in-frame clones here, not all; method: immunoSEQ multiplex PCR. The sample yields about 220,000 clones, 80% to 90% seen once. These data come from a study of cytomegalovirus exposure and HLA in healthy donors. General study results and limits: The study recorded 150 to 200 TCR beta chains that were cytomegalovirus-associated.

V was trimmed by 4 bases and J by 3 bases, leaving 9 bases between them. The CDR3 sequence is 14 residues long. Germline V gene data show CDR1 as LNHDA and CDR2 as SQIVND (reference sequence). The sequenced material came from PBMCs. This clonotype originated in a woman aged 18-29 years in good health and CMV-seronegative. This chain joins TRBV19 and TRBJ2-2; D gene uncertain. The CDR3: CASSNTAHTGELFF. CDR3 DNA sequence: TGTGCCAGTAGTAATACAGCTCACACCGGGGAGCTGTTTTTT.